This T cell receptor (beta chain) stems from a study of CD8+ T cells in alopecia areata. Overall study: Tofacitinib was given for 6 to 18 months, then stopped for 6 months.

Sequencing used cDNA as its template, made by extracting RNA and reverse transcribing it. The protocol was immunoSEQ multiplex PCR, while the TCRdb copy is restricted to in-frame clones and leaves out a portion. Of 150,000 to 200,000 clones in the sample, about 61% were seen once. Sample treatment: oral pan-JAK inhibitor, 5-10 mg twice daily. The TCR comes from a human donor with alopecia areata. Sample: CD4+ T cells sorted from blood, taken at roughly week 55, from a patient treated with tofacitinib.

CDR3 sequence: CASSSGRFNSPLHF. CDR3 nucleotides: TGTGCCAGCAGCTCCGGACGGTTTAATTCACCCCTCCACTTT. This chain links TRBV7-9 with TRBJ1-6; no reliable D call. Germline V gene lookup returns CDR1 SEHNR and CDR2 FQNEAQ (reference sequence). Trimming left V 4 bases short and J 6 bases short, with 10 bases between. The CDR3 contains 14 residues.